This entry concerns a single TCR beta chain. Clones were read by immunoSEQ multiplex PCR, and TCRdb kept only the in-frame ones, dropping some. The sample includes about 200,000 clones, 82% seen only once; the top ten take approximately 4.7%. The length of the CDR3 is 15 residues. CDR1 and CDR2 from the germline V gene are WNHNN and SYGVQD (reference sequence). Trimming removed 2 bases from V and 5 bases from J; junction bases left unmatched: 6. The data originate from a study of blood T cell repertoires in COVID-19. Study overall: The origin of the acute and convalescent COVID-19 samples was the United States, Italy and Spain.

Living in roughly 25 US areas, the participants were between roughly 18 and 95 years of age. The chain joins TRBV10-1 to TRBJ2-1; 7 nucleotides line up with TRBD2. The specimen sequenced was PBMCs or T cells enriched from blood (not recorded which). The clonotype was recovered from a woman aged 55-69 years with acute COVID-19. CDR3 sequence reads: CASSEGSGAHNEQFF. DNA of the CDR3: TGCGCCAGCAGTGAGGGAAGCGGGGCCCACAATGAGCAGTTCTTC.